Presented here are 14 T cell receptor beta chains from one specimen sequenced in a study of shared clonotypes between healthy human individuals. Measured with immunoSEQ multiplex PCR; TCRdb has only the in-frame clones, and not every one. The data contain 190,000 or so clones, about 66% of them seen just once; the ten biggest clones take up less than 11%. Sequencing was carried out using memory CD4+ T cells sorted from blood. Described subset: CD45RA-negative fraction. The receptors derive from a man aged 25-45 years in good health.

This chain uses TRBV4-3 with TRBJ1-5; D unclear. Deletions cut 0 bases from V and 1 base from J, with 7 bases between. CDR1 is LGHNA and CDR2 is YSLEER in the germline V gene. The CDR3 length is 15 residues. CDR3 loop: CASSQDAESNQPQHF. DNA for the CDR3: TGCGCCAGCAGCCAAGATGCAGAGAGCAATCAGCCCCAGCATTTT.

CDR3 protein: CASSQAYREKAFF. The CDR3, as DNA: TGCGCCAGCAGCCAAGCATACCGGGAGAAAGCTTTCTTT. The rearrangement links TRBV4-1 to TRBJ1-1; D remains unclear. This CDR3 has 13 amino acids. CDR1 is MGHRA, CDR2 YSYEKL, per germline. V lost 1 base to trimming and J lost 9 bases, with 12 bases between them.

This clone showed up just once. This chain connects TRBV5-1 to TRBJ2-7; D not resolved. The CDR3 is 15 amino acids. The germline V and J ends were trimmed by 6 bases and 1 base, with 17 bases remaining between them. Germline CDR1 reads SGHRS; CDR2 reads YFSETQ. The CDR3 loop is CASTPGGSISYEQYF. CDR3 DNA sequence: TGCGCCAGCACCCCTGGTGGGTCAATTTCCTACGAGCAGTACTTC.

The rearrangement links TRBV28 to TRBJ2-5; weak D call: TRBD1 (5 bases). There are 16 residues in the CDR3. The V gene's germline CDR1 is MDHEN and CDR2 SYDVKM. Trimming left V 5 bases short and J 2 bases short, with 18 bases between. CDR3: CASSVLQGSMQETQYF. The CDR3 DNA reads TGTGCCAGCAGTGTACTCCAGGGAAGTATGCAAGAGACCCAGTACTTC.

The rearrangement joins TRBV27 to TRBJ1-2; D remains ambiguous. V lost 0 bases to trimming and J lost 0 bases, with 2 bases between them. The CDR3 sequence is 13 residues long. Germline-derived CDR1 and CDR2 are MNHEY and SMNVEV (reference sequence). The CDR3 is CASSLSANYGYTF. Here the CDR3 DNA reads TGTGCCAGCAGTTTATCCGCTAACTATGGCTACACCTTC.

This clone was seen just once. This chain uses TRBV28 with TRBJ2-3, with a possible D match to TRBD2 (6 bases). The CDR3 has 12 residues. Germline V gene data show CDR1 as MDHEN and CDR2 as SYDVKM. Trimming removed 3 bases at V and 14 bases at J, with 15 bases between. CDR3 coding DNA: TGTGCCAGCAGTTTCGGGGACTCCCTTAGGTATTTT. Its protein product is CASSFGDSLRYF. Based on the CDR3 plus reference TRBV28 and TRBJ2-3, the full variable domain is DVKVTQSSRYLVKRTGEKVFLECVQDMDHENMFWYRQDPGLGLRLIYFSYDVKMKEKGDIPEGYSVSREKKERFSLILESASTNQTSMYLCASSFGDSLRYFGPGTRLTVL.

This clone was observed once. The V gene is TRBV5-5, the J gene TRBJ2-1, with a tentative D call TRBD2 (6 bases). Germline-derived CDR1 and CDR2 are SGHKS and YYEKEE (reference sequence). V was shortened by 2 bases and J by 3 bases, with 18 bases between the two germline ends. The CDR3 loop spans 17 amino acids. CDR3: CASSLVRRAVSYNEQFF. In DNA, the CDR3 is TGTGCCAGCAGCTTAGTTCGGAGGGCAGTGAGCTACAATGAGCAGTTCTTC. Full variable domain (missing parts from reference TRBV5-5 and TRBJ2-1): DAGVTQSPTHLIKTRGQQVTLRCSPISGHKSVSWYQQVLGQGPQFIFQYYEKEERGRGNFPDRFSARQFPNYSSELNVNALLLGDSALYLCASSLVRRAVSYNEQFFGPGTRLTVL.

V usage is TRBV20-1 and J usage is TRBJ2-1; D gene unclear. V lost 2 bases, J lost 12 bases, and 8 bases lay in between. The CDR3 spans 10 residues. Per the germline V gene, CDR1 is DFQATT and CDR2 is SNEGSKA (reference sequence). This chain's CDR3 is CSARLPGQFF. As DNA, the CDR3 is TGCAGTGCTAGACTCCCGGGGCAGTTCTTC.

V and J are TRBV6-1 and TRBJ2-6; D unresolved. V shed 8 bases and J shed 2 bases, with 7 bases lying between them. The CDR3 runs 13 residues. Germline CDR1 and CDR2: MNHNS and SASEGT. The CDR3 coding sequence is TGTGCCAGCTTCCTGGCTGGGGCCAACGTCCTGACTTTC. Encoded protein: CASFLAGANVLTF.

The gene calls are TRBV28 and TRBJ2-7, with unresolved D. V lost 7 bases and J lost 3, with 13 bases in between. The germline gives CDR1 MDHEN, CDR2 SYDVKM. This CDR3 comprises 13 residues. The CDR3 sequence is CASIGLSHYEQYF. In nucleotides, the CDR3 is TGTGCCAGCATAGGTCTATCGCACTACGAGCAGTACTTC.

This clone came up many times. V usage is TRBV5-1 and J usage is TRBJ2-3, with 7 bases aligning to TRBD1. From germline, CDR1 is SGHRS and CDR2 YFSETQ. The CDR3 sequence is 18 residues long. Germline trimming cut 5 bases from V and 3 bases from J; bases unmatched to any gene: 18. The CDR3 sequence: CASSSGGMSSRRTDTQYF. The CDR3 bases are TGCGCCAGCAGTTCAGGGGGAATGTCTTCTAGAAGAACAGATACGCAGTATTTT.

Turning to this clone: Other nucleotide sequences in the sample specify the same CDR3. The chain couples TRBV7-3 to TRBJ2-7; either TRBD1 or TRBD2 may fit D (5 bases each). V was shortened by 2 bases and J by 6 bases, with 11 bases between the two germline ends. The CDR3 loop spans 13 amino acids. The germline V gene encodes CDR1 SGHTA and CDR2 FQGTGA. CDR3 in amino acids: CASSLLTGGEQYF. CDR3 nucleotides: TGTGCCAGCAGCTTACTCACAGGAGGCGAGCAGTACTTC.

The rearrangement links TRBV18 to TRBJ2-7; 7 bases map to TRBD2. The CDR3 covers 18 residues. The germline CDR1 and CDR2 sequences are KGHSH and LQKENI. J was trimmed by 0 bases and V by 6 bases; bases with no gene match: 17. This CDR3 is CASSLLPSSGVFSYEQYF. The CDR3 bases are TGTGCCAGCTCCCTTTTACCGTCTAGCGGTGTATTCTCCTACGAGCAGTACTTC. The complete variable domain, with remaining parts taken from reference TRBV18 and TRBJ2-7, reads NAGVMQNPRHLVRRRGQEARLRCSPMKGHSHVYWYRQLPEEGLKFMVYLQKENIIDESGMPKERFSAEFPKEGPSILRIQQVVRGDSAAYFCASSLLPSSGVFSYEQYFGPGTRLTVT.

The rearrangement uses TRBV29-1 and TRBJ2-3; 8 nucleotides agree with TRBD1. This CDR3 has 12 residues. V shed 6 bases and J 6 bases; nucleotides not matched to a gene: 5. Germline V gene sequence: CDR1 SQVTM, CDR2 ANQGSEA. The CDR3 nucleotides are TGCAGCGTGGAGACAGGGGCGGATACGCAGTATTTT. Its translation is CSVETGADTQYF.